This T cell receptor beta chain was obtained from a study of cytotoxic CD8 clonotypes in ibrutinib-treated CLL. Study context: Responses: approximately 24 partial, 2 complete; after median roughly 68 months, about 14 stayed remitted, around 12 progressed. Samples averaged approximately 240,000 productive templates and 94,082 productive rearrangements.

About this clone: Its antigen remains unknown.

This CDR3 contains 14 residues. Trimming left V 1 base short and J 3 bases short, with 7 bases between. Germline V lookup: CDR1 SEHNR, CDR2 FQNEAQ (reference sequence). Assay used: immunoSEQ multiplex PCR; TCRdb lists only in-frame clones, some missing. Of some 130,000 clones listed, 70% to 90% are singletons. The study's findings and limits: Progressing and sustained-remission patients had different sampling times. Treatment saw public clonotypes, which were uncommon, either contract or stay stable.

Sequencing used PBMCs, obtained after 24 months of ibrutinib treatment. The TCR comes from a human donor with chronic lymphocytic leukemia. This chain links TRBV7-9 with TRBJ1-5, with D hard to call. CDR3 nucleotide sequence: TGTGCCAGCAGCTTAGACAGAGCCAATCAGCCCCAGCATTTT. This codes for CASSLDRANQPQHF.